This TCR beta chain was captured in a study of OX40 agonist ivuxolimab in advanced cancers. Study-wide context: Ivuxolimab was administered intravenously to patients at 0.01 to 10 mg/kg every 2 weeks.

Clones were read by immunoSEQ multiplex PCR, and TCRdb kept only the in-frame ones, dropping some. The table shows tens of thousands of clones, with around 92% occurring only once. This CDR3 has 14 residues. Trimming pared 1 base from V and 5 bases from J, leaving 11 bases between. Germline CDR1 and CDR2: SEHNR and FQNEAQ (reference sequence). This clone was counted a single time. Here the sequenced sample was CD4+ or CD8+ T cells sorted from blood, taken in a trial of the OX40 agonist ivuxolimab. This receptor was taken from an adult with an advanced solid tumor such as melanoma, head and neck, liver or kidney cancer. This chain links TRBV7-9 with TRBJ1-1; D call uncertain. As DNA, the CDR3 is TGTGCCAGCAGCTTAGTACCGGAGGAGACTGAAGCTTTCTTT. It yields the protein CASSLVPEETEAFF.